This T cell receptor beta chain comes out of a study of monozygotic twins with inflammatory bowel disease. TCR libraries were prepared from around 3.5 ug total RNA each. Across eight separate reactions for each sample, cDNA was made. Amplification of TCRalpha and TCRbeta cDNA involved two nested PCRs that ran for roughly 17 and 9 cycles. TCRdb processed the 5' RACE reads again and assigns one entry to each CDR3 protein, with no DNA. The sample holds some 160,000 distinct CDR3 sequences. CDR3 length equals 15 residues. CDR1 is LGHDT, CDR2 YNNKEL, per germline (reference sequence). The rearrangement links TRBV3-1 to TRBJ2-7; TCRdb names TRBD1, which stays unverified in the absence of DNA. Sequenced material: blood. The TCR was taken from a human donor with ulcerative colitis or Crohn's disease, or a healthy co-twin of an affected twin (not recorded which). The chain's CDR3 is CASSHPPGTGDEQYF.